These 10 T cell receptor beta chains were all obtained from the same sample, sequenced in a study of blood T cell repertoires in COVID-19. The repertoire was sequenced with immunoSEQ multiplex PCR; TCRdb's copy has only in-frame clones and lacks some. In the table there are 130,000 to 150,000 clones, around 81% of which are singletons. Sequencing was carried out using peripheral blood. The receptors come from a human donor in a cohort sampled during active COVID-19.

In its sample, this clone was seen once. The gene calls are TRBV5-1 and TRBJ2-3; D may be TRBD1 (6 bases). V lost 0 bases, J lost 11 bases, and 19 bases lay in between. The CDR3 runs to 15 residues. The germline gives CDR1 SGHRS, CDR2 YFSETQ. The CDR3 DNA follows: TGCGCCAGCAGCTTGGTAACAACCGGGACACTAAAGCAGTATTTT. This gives the protein CASSLVTTGTLKQYF.

This chain joins TRBV3-1 (or the pseudogene TRBV3-2) and TRBJ2-7, with D possibly matching TRBD1 (5 bases). Germline V gives CDR1 LGHDT, CDR2 YNNKEL (reference sequence). This CDR3 spans 17 amino acids. The germline V and J ends were trimmed by 4 bases and 8 bases, with 27 bases remaining between them. The CDR3 DNA follows: TGTGCCAGCAGCCTGCCCCGCCCCTTGACAGCCCCTCTTAAGCAGTACTTC. Protein sequence: CASSLPRPLTAPLKQYF.

The chain couples TRBV6-1 to TRBJ1-2; possible D gene TRBD1, 5 bases. V gave up 2 bases and J gave up 6 bases, with 19 bases separating them. Per germline, CDR1 MNHNS and CDR2 SASEGT. The CDR3 length is 16 residues. For the CDR3, the DNA is TGTGCCAGCAGTGAAAGTCCTGGAAGGGGTGGAGATGGCTACACCTTC. Translation gives CASSESPGRGGDGYTF.

This chain links TRBV28 with TRBJ1-2; 7 bases match TRBD1. The V and J ends lost 3 bases and 2 bases, in that order; junction bases with no gene match: 6. This CDR3 is 15 amino acids long. Germline V gene lookup returns CDR1 MDHEN and CDR2 SYDVKM. The CDR3 spells CASSFLTDRNYGYTF. CDR3 coding DNA: TGTGCCAGCAGTTTCCTTACGGACAGGAACTATGGCTACACCTTC.

The V gene is TRBV28, the J gene TRBJ2-7; TRBD2 is a possible D gene (6 bases). Germline lookup yields CDR1 MDHEN and CDR2 SYDVKM. V lost 5 bases and J 3 bases, leaving 14 bases between the germline ends. This CDR3 spans 14 amino acids. CDR3 loop: CASSTGTGVYEQYF. The CDR3 DNA sequence: TGTGCCAGCAGTACCGGGACTGGAGTCTACGAGCAGTACTTC.

This chain links TRBV28 with TRBJ1-4, with 9 bases fitting TRBD1. J was trimmed by 14 bases and V by 4 bases; bases with no gene match: 8. The CDR3 consists of 13 residues. Germline lookup yields CDR1 MDHEN and CDR2 SYDVKM. The CDR3 DNA reads as TGTGCCAGCAGTTCAGGGACAGGGCTATCCCTGTTTTTT. It specifies CASSSGTGLSLFF. The full variable domain, with the rest looked up from reference TRBV28 and TRBJ1-4, is DVKVTQSSRYLVKRTGEKVFLECVQDMDHENMFWYRQDPGLGLRLIYFSYDVKMKEKGDIPEGYSVSREKKERFSLILESASTNQTSMYLCASSSGTGLSLFFGSGTQLSVL.

The chain has TRBV20-1 and TRBJ2-7; D possibly corresponds to TRBD2 (5 bases). Trimming left V 5 bases short and J 6 bases short, with 11 bases between. This CDR3 spans 11 amino acids. Germline V gene sequence: CDR1 DFQATT, CDR2 SNEGSKA (reference sequence). This CDR3 is CSAGPGGEQYF. The CDR3 nucleotides are TGCAGTGCTGGTCCTGGAGGCGAGCAGTACTTC.

V usage is TRBV6-1 and J usage is TRBJ1-5; D gene unclear. Germline CDR1 reads MNHNS; CDR2 reads SASEGT. The CDR3 loop spans 15 amino acids. Trimming cost V 2 bases and J 5 bases, with 13 bases left between them. CDR3 nucleotide sequence: TGTGCCAGCAGTGAATTTGGTACAGCCTATCAGCCCCAGCATTTT. It is translated as CASSEFGTAYQPQHF.

This clone was seen repeatedly, ten times or more. The chain recombines TRBV7-9 with TRBJ2-7, with 13 bases fitting TRBD2. J was trimmed by 3 bases and V by 1 base; bases with no gene match: 6. The CDR3 covers 17 residues. The germline gives CDR1 SEHNR, CDR2 FQNEAQ (reference sequence). The CDR3 nucleotides read TGTGCCAGCAGCTTAGGGGGACTAGCGGGATCCTTCTACGAGCAGTACTTC. Its translation: CASSLGGLAGSFYEQYF. Looking up the rest from reference TRBV7-9 and TRBJ2-7 gives the full variable domain: DTGVSQNPRHKITKRGQNVTFRCDPISEHNRLYWYRQTLGQGPEFLTYFQNEAQLEKSRLLSDRFSAERPKGSFSTLEIQRTEQGDSAMYLCASSLGGLAGSFYEQYFGPGTRLTVT.

The V and J genes are TRBV3-1 (or the pseudogene TRBV3-2) and TRBJ2-7; D is unresolved. CDR3 size: 17 residues. Germline CDR1 reads LGHDT; CDR2 reads YNNKEL (reference sequence). Trimming took 2 bases from V and 0 from J, leaving 17 bases between them. CDR3: CASSQSPLSAFSYEQYF. The DNA of the CDR3 is TGTGCCAGCAGCCAAAGCCCCCTCTCTGCCTTCTCCTACGAGCAGTACTTC.